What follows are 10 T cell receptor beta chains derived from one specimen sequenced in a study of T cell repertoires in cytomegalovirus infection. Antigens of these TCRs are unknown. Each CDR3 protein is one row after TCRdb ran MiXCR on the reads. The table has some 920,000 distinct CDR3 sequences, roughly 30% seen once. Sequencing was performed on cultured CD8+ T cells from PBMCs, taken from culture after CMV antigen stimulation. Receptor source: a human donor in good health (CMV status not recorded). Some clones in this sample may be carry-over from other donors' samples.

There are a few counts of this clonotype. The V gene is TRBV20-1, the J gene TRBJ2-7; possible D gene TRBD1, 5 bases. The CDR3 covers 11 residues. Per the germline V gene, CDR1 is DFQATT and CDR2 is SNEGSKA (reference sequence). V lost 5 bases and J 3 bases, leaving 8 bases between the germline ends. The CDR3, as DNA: TGCAGTGCTCCGGACATCTACGAGCAGTACTTC. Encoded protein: CSAPDIYEQYF.

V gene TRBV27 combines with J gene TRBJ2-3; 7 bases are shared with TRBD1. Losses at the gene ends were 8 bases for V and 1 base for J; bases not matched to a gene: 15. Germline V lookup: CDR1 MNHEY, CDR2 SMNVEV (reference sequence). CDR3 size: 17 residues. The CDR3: CASFLMYPGGGTDTQYF. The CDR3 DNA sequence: TGTGCCAGCTTCTTGATGTATCCAGGGGGAGGCACAGATACGCAGTATTTT.

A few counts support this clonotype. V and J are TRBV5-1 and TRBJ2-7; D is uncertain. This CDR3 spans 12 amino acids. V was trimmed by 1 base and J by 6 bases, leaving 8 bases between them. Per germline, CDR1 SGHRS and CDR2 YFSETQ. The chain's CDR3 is CASSLNGREQYF. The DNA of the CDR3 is TGCGCCAGCAGCTTGAACGGACGCGAGCAGTACTTC.

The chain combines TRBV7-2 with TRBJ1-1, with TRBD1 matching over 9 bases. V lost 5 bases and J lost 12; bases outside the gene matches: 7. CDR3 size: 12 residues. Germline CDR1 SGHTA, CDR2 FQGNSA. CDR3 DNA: TGTGCCAGCAGCCCCGGGACAGGGAAAACTTTCTTT. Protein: CASSPGTGKTFF. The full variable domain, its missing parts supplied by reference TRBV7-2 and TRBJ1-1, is GAGVSQSPSNKVTEKGKDVELRCDPISGHTALYWYRQSLGQGLEFLIYFQGNSAPDKSGLPSDRFSAERTGGSVSTLTIQRTQQEDSAVYLCASSPGTGKTFFGQGTRLTVV.

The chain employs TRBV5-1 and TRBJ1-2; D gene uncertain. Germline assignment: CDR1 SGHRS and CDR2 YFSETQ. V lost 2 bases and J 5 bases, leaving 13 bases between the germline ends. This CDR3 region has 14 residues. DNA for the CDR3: TGCGCCAGCAGCTTTACCGGGCAGGATTATGGCTACACCTTC. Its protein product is CASSFTGQDYGYTF.

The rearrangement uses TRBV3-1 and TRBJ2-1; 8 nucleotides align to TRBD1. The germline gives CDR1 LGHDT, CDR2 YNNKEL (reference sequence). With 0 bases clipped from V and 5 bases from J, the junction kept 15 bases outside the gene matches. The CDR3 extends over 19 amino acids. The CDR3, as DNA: TGTGCCAGCAGCCAAGATAAGGCAGGGGGCGCATGGGCGGACAATGAGCAGTTCTTC. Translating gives CASSQDKAGGAWADNEQFF.

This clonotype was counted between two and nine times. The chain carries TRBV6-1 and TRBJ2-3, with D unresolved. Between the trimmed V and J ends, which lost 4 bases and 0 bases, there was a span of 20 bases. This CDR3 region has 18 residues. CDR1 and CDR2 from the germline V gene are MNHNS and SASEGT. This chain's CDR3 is CASSVNPHGLGSTDTQYF. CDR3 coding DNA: TGTGCCAGCAGTGTCAACCCACATGGCCTGGGAAGCACAGATACGCAGTATTTT.

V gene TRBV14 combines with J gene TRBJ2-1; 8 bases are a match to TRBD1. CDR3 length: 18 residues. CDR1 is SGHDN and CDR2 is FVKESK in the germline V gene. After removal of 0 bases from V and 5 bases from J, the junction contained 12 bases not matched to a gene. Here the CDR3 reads CASSQDAQGQGFHNEQFF. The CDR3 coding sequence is TGTGCCAGCAGCCAAGATGCCCAAGGACAGGGTTTTCACAATGAGCAGTTCTTC.

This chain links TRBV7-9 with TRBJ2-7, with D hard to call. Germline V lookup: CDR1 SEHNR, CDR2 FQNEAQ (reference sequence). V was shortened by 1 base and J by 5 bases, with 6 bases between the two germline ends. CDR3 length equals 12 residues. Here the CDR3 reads CASSLVRHEQYF. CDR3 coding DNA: TGTGCCAGCAGCTTAGTGCGCCACGAGCAGTACTTC.

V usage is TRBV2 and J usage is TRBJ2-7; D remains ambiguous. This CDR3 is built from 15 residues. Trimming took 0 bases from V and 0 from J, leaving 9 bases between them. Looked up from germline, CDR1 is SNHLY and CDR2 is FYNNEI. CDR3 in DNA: TGTGCCAGCAGTGAAGCAACGGATAGCTCCTACGAGCAGTACTTC. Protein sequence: CASSEATDSSYEQYF.